The next 8 T cell receptor beta chains were all read from a single sample in a study of a mutant IDH1 vaccine in newly diagnosed glioma. Sequencing was performed with immunoSEQ multiplex PCR; in TCRdb, only in-frame clones are kept and a portion is missing. The sample contains about 67,000 clones, 80% to 90% of which appear only once. Regarding time point: baseline, week 1 (first vaccination visit). Sample treatment: pre-vaccination baseline after standard-of-care therapy. This specimen consisted of peripheral blood mononuclear cells (PBMCs), obtained from a glioma patient treated with radiotherapy, temozolomide or both. The origin of the receptors is a woman between 18 and 29 years old with glioma. Some clones in this sample may be carry-over from other donors' samples.

Details on this clone: One end of the junction is discordant with germline, which a read error may explain. The rearrangement links TRBV28 to TRBJ1-6; D gene ambiguous. Germline V gene lookup returns CDR1 MDHEN and CDR2 SYDVKM. CDR3 length: 13 amino acids. In DNA form, the CDR3 reads TGCGCTCTCGGGGAGGTCGAAGGCTCACCCCTCCACTTT. Its protein product is CALGEVEGSPLHF.

This chain joins TRBV4-1 and TRBJ2-7; D is perhaps TRBD1 (6 bases). With 1 base removed from V and 7 bases from J, the gap between germline ends came to 17 bases. The CDR3 extends over 15 amino acids. The V gene's germline CDR1 is MGHRA and CDR2 YSYEKL. The CDR3 DNA is TGCGCCAGCAGCCAAGTCCCCAGGGGAAGAGGAGAGCAGTACTTC. Protein: CASSQVPRGRGEQYF.

The chain is built from TRBV2 and TRBJ2-7; D unclear. CDR1 and CDR2 (germline): SNHLY, FYNNEI. Trimming removed 3 bases from V and 2 bases from J, with 11 bases in between. This CDR3 region has 14 residues. The CDR3 sequence is CASSDSPPPYEQYF. CDR3 DNA: TGTGCCAGCAGTGATTCCCCCCCACCCTACGAGCAGTACTTC.

The chain combines TRBV6-5 with TRBJ1-1; no reliable D call. Trimming removed 6 bases from V and 0 bases from J, with 8 bases in between. The CDR3 totals 13 residues. Germline loops: CDR1 MNHEY, CDR2 SVGAGI. Here the CDR3 reads CASRQKLNTEAFF. The CDR3 DNA is TGTGCCAGCAGACAGAAACTGAACACTGAAGCTTTCTTT.

In its sample, this clone was seen a few times. This rearrangement joins TRBV2 to TRBJ1-5, with D uncertain. The CDR3 contains 15 residues. The germline V and J ends were trimmed by 3 bases and 3 bases, with 12 bases remaining between them. The germline CDR1 and CDR2 sequences are SNHLY and FYNNEI. The CDR3 DNA is TGTGCCAGCAGTGAGCGGGTAGGGTACAATCAGCCCCAGCATTTT. This codes for CASSERVGYNQPQHF.

The chain uses TRBV7-9 and TRBJ1-2; D may be TRBD1 (5 bases). This CDR3 spans 17 amino acids. In germline, CDR1 is SEHNR, CDR2 FQNEAQ (reference sequence). V lost 1 base and J 7 bases, leaving 22 bases between the germline ends. The CDR3 protein is CASSLVVGVGSRVGYTF. Here the CDR3 DNA reads TGTGCCAGCAGCTTAGTTGTGGGCGTCGGGTCCAGGGTTGGCTACACCTTC.

The genes are TRBV5-1 and TRBJ2-1; 8 positions agree with TRBD2. Germline loops: CDR1 SGHRS, CDR2 YFSETQ. The CDR3 spans 14 residues. J was trimmed by 4 bases and V by 5 bases; bases with no gene match: 5. This chain's CDR3 is CASSRTSSYNEQFF. As DNA, the CDR3 is TGCGCCAGCAGTCGGACTAGCTCATACAATGAGCAGTTCTTC.

This sequence joins TRBV6-5 and TRBJ1-4; D gene ambiguous. The CDR3 is 14 amino acids. CDR1 is MNHEY, CDR2 SVGAGI, per germline. The V gene lost 0 bases and the J gene lost 8 bases, with 10 bases spanning the gap. This CDR3 reads CASSYSGGWEKLFF. Written as DNA, the CDR3 is TGTGCCAGCAGTTACTCAGGAGGGTGGGAAAAACTGTTTTTT.